This T cell receptor (beta chain) was identified in a study of cytomegalovirus exposure and HLA in healthy donors. As for the study in general: A later analysis reported the 95 to 150 validation repertoires used the same platform as the roughly 700 first-cohort repertoires. Study conclusions and caveats: Rarity held for most TCR sequences, but there were some public TCRs that occurred in many donors. TCR beta chains numbering some 160 were designated cytomegalovirus-associated.

Repertoires were generated with immunoSEQ multiplex PCR, while TCRdb's copy carries only in-frame clones and drops some. Of around 300,000 clones in the sample, 80% to 90% were seen once. Turning to this clone: The antigen remains unidentified.

The sequence was obtained from a woman between 18 and 29 years old in good health and CMV-seronegative. Sequencing was done on a sample of PBMCs.

The CDR3 DNA reads as TGCGCCAGCAGCTTGGAGCGTTCCTACGAGCAGTACTTC. As protein: CASSLERSYEQYF. The chain joins TRBV5-1 to TRBJ2-7; the D is unclear. The germline gives CDR1 SGHRS, CDR2 YFSETQ. The ends were cut back, 0 bases at V and 1 base at J, with 5 bases in the middle. The CDR3 sequence is 13 residues long.